This TCR beta chain was observed in a study of blood T cell repertoires in COVID-19. Study-wide background: COVID-19 samples, acute and convalescent, were from the United States, Italy and Spain. The cDNA or gDNA used as material had been derived from T cells, B-cell-depleted T cells, or PBMCs.

Source study methods: Researchers report that nucleated cell counts were estimated from reference gene primer amplification. Sequenced by immunoSEQ multiplex PCR; TCRdb stores in-frame clones only, minus some. V and J calls and clone size are those listed in that table; D and trimming were worked out from the DNA. The sample includes approximately 77,000 clones, more than 80% seen only once; the top ten take around 5%. Germline CDR1 and CDR2: LGHDT and YNNKEL (reference sequence). J was trimmed by 5 bases and V by 4 bases; bases with no gene match: 2. CDR3 size: 13 residues. Sequencing was performed on peripheral blood. This sequence originates from a woman in her seventies with acute or convalescent COVID-19. The gene calls are TRBV3-1 (or the pseudogene TRBV3-2) and TRBJ1-5, with TRBD1 matching 7 bases. The CDR3, as DNA: TGTGCCAGCAGCCGGCAGGGGGATCAGCCCCAGCATTTT. It specifies CASSRQGDQPQHF.